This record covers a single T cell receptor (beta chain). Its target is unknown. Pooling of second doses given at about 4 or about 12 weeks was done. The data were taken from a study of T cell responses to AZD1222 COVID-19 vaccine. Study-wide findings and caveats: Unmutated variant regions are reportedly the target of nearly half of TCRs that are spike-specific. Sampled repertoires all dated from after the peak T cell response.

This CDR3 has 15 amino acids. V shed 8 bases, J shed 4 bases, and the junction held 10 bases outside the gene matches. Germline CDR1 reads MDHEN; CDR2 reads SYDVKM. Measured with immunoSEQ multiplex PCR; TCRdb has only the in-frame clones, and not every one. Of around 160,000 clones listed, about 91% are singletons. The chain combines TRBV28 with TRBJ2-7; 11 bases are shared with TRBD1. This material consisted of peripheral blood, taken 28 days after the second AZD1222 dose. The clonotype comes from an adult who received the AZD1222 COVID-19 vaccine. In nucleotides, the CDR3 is TGTGCCAGCGGACCTTCCGGGACAGGGGGTTACGAGCAGTACTTC. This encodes CASGPSGTGGYEQYF.